Following are 20 T cell receptor beta chains from one sample sequenced in a study of blood T cell repertoires in COVID-19. TCRdb's table, derived via immunoSEQ multiplex PCR, lists solely in-frame clones and lacks some. Among about 39,000 clones, approximately 80% were seen once, and the ten largest hold about a tenth. Input material: peripheral blood. These TCRs come from a man in his 60s in a cohort sampled during active COVID-19.

The J gene is TRBJ2-4, the V gene TRBV18; a weak D match, TRBD1 (6 bases). The CDR3 length is 14 residues. V was shortened by 3 bases and J by 7 bases, with 13 bases between the two germline ends. CDR1 KGHSH and CDR2 LQKENI come from the germline V gene. The CDR3 region has the DNA TGTGCCAGCTCACCGGCACAGGGCCCGAACATTCAGTACTTC. This gives the protein CASSPAQGPNIQYF.

The chain joins TRBV5-1 to TRBJ2-1, with 16 bases identical to TRBD2. CDR1 SGHRS and CDR2 YFSETQ come from the germline V gene. The CDR3 loop spans 16 amino acids. V lost 4 bases, J lost 6 bases, and 4 bases stayed unmatched. The DNA for the CDR3 is TGCGCCAGCAGCGAGGGACTAGCGGGGGGGCCCAATGAGCAGTTCTTC. Translated, it gives CASSEGLAGGPNEQFF.

CDR3 sequence reads: CASSVSGGSWETQYF. The CDR3 DNA reads as TGTGCCAGCAGCGTCTCAGGGGGTTCTTGGGAGACCCAGTACTTC. The V gene is TRBV9, the J gene TRBJ2-5, with TRBD1 matching 7 bases. V lost 2 bases and J lost 5; bases outside the gene matches: 9. The CDR3 length is 15 residues. Germline lookup yields CDR1 SGDLS and CDR2 YYNGEE.

This sequence joins TRBV11-2 and TRBJ1-6; D call uncertain. Germline values: CDR1 SGHAT, CDR2 FQNNGV. This CDR3 is built from 16 residues. Trimming pared 5 bases from V and 0 bases from J, leaving 11 bases between. CDR3 DNA: TGTGCCAGCAGCCCCCGGGGAGGCTCCTATAATTCACCCCTCCACTTT. Translated, it gives CASSPRGGSYNSPLHF.

This clone occurred once. The chain combines TRBV2 with TRBJ1-4; 9 positions agree with TRBD1. CDR1 and CDR2 (germline): SNHLY, FYNNEI. The V and J ends lost 6 bases and 3 bases, in that order; junction bases with no gene match: 11. The CDR3 extends over 17 amino acids. The CDR3 DNA follows: TGTGCCAGCAGGCACAGGGGGCCCTCCGTCCCTAATGAAAAACTGTTTTTT. Translation gives CASRHRGPSVPNEKLFF. Full variable domain (remainder filled in from reference TRBV2 and TRBJ1-4): EPEVTQTPSHQVTQMGQEVILRCVPISNHLYFYWYRQILGQKVEFLVSFYNNEISEKSEIFDDQFSVERPDGSNFTLKIRSTKLEDSAMYFCASRHRGPSVPNEKLFFGSGTQLSVL.

The V and J genes are TRBV25-1 and TRBJ1-2; unclear D gene. The V end lost 3 bases, the J end lost 7 bases, and 6 bases lay between the germline ends. This CDR3 has 11 residues. Germline CDR1 is MGHDK and CDR2 is SYGVNS. In nucleotides, the CDR3 is TGTGCCAGCAGTGAGGGAGTTGGCTACACCTTC. It encodes CASSEGVGYTF.

The rearrangement joins TRBV27 to TRBJ2-6; TRBD2 might be the D (6 bases). V gave up 6 bases and J gave up 0 bases, with 12 bases separating them. Germline V gene lookup returns CDR1 MNHEY and CDR2 SMNVEV (reference sequence). The length of the CDR3 is 16 residues. CDR3 in DNA: TGTGCCAGCAGCAGTAAGACTAGCTCTGGGGCCAACGTCCTGACTTTC. It codes for CASSSKTSSGANVLTF.

This clone showed up just a few times. V gene TRBV6-6 combines with J gene TRBJ1-6, with 8 bases that match TRBD1. CDR1 and CDR2 from the germline V gene are MNHNY and SVGAGI (reference sequence). The CDR3 spans 13 residues. V was pared by 8 bases and J by 8 bases, with 5 bases of the junction left unmatched. CDR3 coding DNA: TGTGCCAGCGGACAGGGAGAGGATTCACCCCTCCACTTT. Protein sequence: CASGQGEDSPLHF.

This clone has only a few counts. The chain couples TRBV27 to TRBJ2-7, with 14 bases fitting TRBD2. The junction had 5 bases not matched to a gene; V was cut back by 5 bases and J by 5 bases. The germline V gene encodes CDR1 MNHEY and CDR2 SMNVEV (reference sequence). The CDR3 is made up of 15 amino acids. In nucleotides, the CDR3 is TGTGCCAGCAGTCCGGGGACTAGCGGGAGCAACGAGCAGTACTTC. This encodes CASSPGTSGSNEQYF.

V gene TRBV3-1 (or the pseudogene TRBV3-2) combines with J gene TRBJ2-7; no clear D gene. Trimming took 1 base from V and 2 from J, leaving 3 bases between them. The germline V gene has CDR1 LGHDT and CDR2 YNNKEL (reference sequence). The CDR3 length is 12 residues. CDR3 amino acids: CASSQAAYEQYF. CDR3 coding DNA: TGTGCCAGCAGCCAAGCAGCCTACGAGCAGTACTTC.

The chain joins TRBV11-2 to TRBJ2-3; D is possibly TRBD2 (5 bases). The germline V gene has CDR1 SGHAT and CDR2 FQNNGV. The CDR3 runs to 14 residues. The V end lost 0 bases, the J end lost 2 bases, and 6 bases lay between the germline ends. The CDR3 nucleotides are TGTGCCAGCAGCTTAGAGGACTTCACAGATACGCAGTATTTT. Its translation is CASSLEDFTDTQYF.

V and J are TRBV9 and TRBJ1-1; D unclear. The CDR3 is 13 residues long. V lost 2 bases and J lost 0, with 5 bases in between. Germline CDR1 SGDLS, CDR2 YYNGEE. The CDR3 here is CASSVSLNTEAFF. The CDR3 DNA is TGTGCCAGCAGCGTCTCCTTGAACACTGAAGCTTTCTTT.

This chain joins TRBV4-3 and TRBJ2-7, with D possibly TRBD1 on 6 matching bases. Per germline, CDR1 LGHNA and CDR2 YSLEER. The CDR3 runs to 16 residues. V shed 0 bases and J shed 1 base, with 13 bases lying between them. CDR3 region: CASSQDWRTESYEQYF. The CDR3 DNA follows: TGCGCCAGCAGCCAAGATTGGAGGACAGAGTCCTACGAGCAGTACTTC.

The genes are TRBV7-8 and TRBJ1-4; TRBD1 might be the D (5 bases). CDR1 is SGHVS, CDR2 FQNEAQ, per germline. Trimming removed 3 bases at V and 7 bases at J, with 9 bases between. CDR3 length: 13 residues. The CDR3 region is CASSFRAPEKLFF. The DNA of the CDR3 is TGTGCCAGCAGCTTCAGGGCTCCTGAAAAACTGTTTTTT.

The V and J genes are TRBV11-2 and TRBJ1-1; D is uncertain. CDR3 length: 13 amino acids. V was cut by 0 bases and J by 7 bases, with 9 bases left in between. Germline V lookup: CDR1 SGHAT, CDR2 FQNNGV. The CDR3 loop reads CASSLDIGVEAFF. As DNA, the CDR3 is TGTGCCAGCAGCTTAGATATCGGGGTTGAAGCTTTCTTT.

The chain has TRBV10-3 and TRBJ1-2; 8 bases line up with TRBD1. Looked up from germline, CDR1 is ENHRY and CDR2 is SYGVKD. Trimming took 4 bases from V and 5 from J; bases not matched to a gene: 9. The CDR3 is made up of 15 amino acids. The CDR3 region is CAISVPYTGGYGYTF. The CDR3 DNA follows: TGTGCCATCAGTGTCCCCTACACAGGGGGTTATGGCTACACCTTC.

J is TRBJ2-3 and V is TRBV5-5, with 10 bases aligning to TRBD1. CDR1 and CDR2 (germline): SGHKS, YYEKEE (reference sequence). The CDR3 covers 16 residues. Trimming took 4 bases from V and 6 from J; bases not matched to a gene: 11. The CDR3, as DNA: TGTGCCAGCAGCCAAGACAGGGGGCAGGGTAAGGATACGCAGTATTTT. Amino acids: CASSQDRGQGKDTQYF.

The chain employs TRBV5-1 and TRBJ1-1; D unclear. CDR3 size: 13 residues. CDR1 is SGHRS and CDR2 is YFSETQ in the germline V gene. Trimming left V 4 bases short and J 5 bases short, with 12 bases between. The CDR3 region is CASSIHEETEAFF. CDR3 coding DNA: TGCGCCAGCAGCATACACGAGGAAACTGAAGCTTTCTTT. The complete variable domain, with remaining parts taken from reference TRBV5-1 and TRBJ1-1, reads KAGVTQTPRYLIKTRGQQVTLSCSPISGHRSVSWYQQTPGQGLQFLFEYFSETQRNKGNFPGRFSGRQFSNSRSEMNVSTLELGDSALYLCASSIHEETEAFFGQGTRLTVV.

This sequence joins TRBV29-1 and TRBJ2-2; 10 positions agree with TRBD1. After removal of 6 bases from V and 4 bases from J, the junction contained 14 bases not matched to a gene. CDR3 size: 17 residues. From germline, CDR1 is SQVTM and CDR2 ANQGSEA. The DNA for the CDR3 is TGCAGCGTCGCCGGGACAGGGGCCCTATTGGGCACCGGGGAGCTGTTTTTT. Its protein product is CSVAGTGALLGTGELFF.

The chain links TRBV7-9 to TRBJ1-1; D is perhaps TRBD1 (5 bases). This CDR3 comprises 15 residues. V was shortened by 2 bases and J by 0 bases, with 10 bases between the two germline ends. Germline assignment: CDR1 SEHNR and CDR2 FQNEAQ (reference sequence). DNA of the CDR3: TGTGCCAGCAGCTTATTGGACACGTTGAACACTGAAGCTTTCTTT. This encodes CASSLLDTLNTEAFF.